This TCR beta chain was sequenced during a study of T cell repertoires in cytomegalovirus infection. The ends were cut back, 1 base at V and 2 bases at J, with 9 bases in the middle. Germline loops: CDR1 SGHTA, CDR2 FQGNSA. The CDR3 is 14 residues long. This clonotype occurred many times. One entry per CDR3 protein, called by TCRdb with MiXCR from the reads. The data show under 250,000 distinct CDR3 sequences, about 12% seen once. The rearrangement uses TRBV7-2 and TRBJ2-7; D gene ambiguous. Sequencing was performed on PBMCs. The TCR sequence derives from a human donor in good health (CMV status not recorded). Some clones in this sample may be carry-over from other donors' samples. This CDR3 reads CASSLGITPYEQYF. The CDR3 DNA sequence: TGTGCCAGCAGCTTAGGGATAACCCCCTACGAGCAGTACTTC.